This TCR beta chain was sequenced for a study of T cell responses to AZD1222 COVID-19 vaccine. This CDR3 is 12 amino acids long. Trimming removed 5 bases at V and 2 bases at J, with 3 bases between. General study results and limits: Spike-specific TCR breadth and depth both grew after two AZD1222 doses.

The protocol was immunoSEQ multiplex PCR, while the TCRdb copy is restricted to in-frame clones and leaves out a portion. The repertoire holds fewer than 120,000 clones, with around nine tenths as singletons. Worth noting for this clone: Its specificity is unknown.

This rearrangement joins TRBV12-3 or TRBV12-4 to TRBJ1-4; D uncertain. This TCR was sampled from an adult who received the AZD1222 COVID-19 vaccine. The specimen was peripheral blood, collected 28 days after the second AZD1222 dose. CDR3 DNA sequence: TGTGCCAGCAGTCACACTAATGAAAAACTGTTTTTT. The encoded protein is CASSHTNEKLFF.